This T cell receptor (beta chain) appears in the sequencing data of a study of cytomegalovirus exposure and HLA in healthy donors. Study-wide results and caveats: Later work found that TCR association rates differed between HLA loci; DRB1 had the most and HLA-C the fewest. Across donors, most TCRs were seen rarely, yet some public ones were widespread. A few of the chains that were CMV-associated were confirmed in vitro to be specific for CMV antigens.

V lost 5 bases to trimming and J lost 0 bases, with 11 bases between them. Germline assignment: CDR1 SGHTA and CDR2 FQGTGA. This CDR3 contains 15 residues. Turning to this clone: The target antigen is unknown. The sample contains more than one DNA sequence encoding this CDR3.

Each donor's status was that of a healthy bone marrow donor. The PCR contained 60 Vbeta and 13 Jbeta primers. The assay was immunoSEQ multiplex PCR, and TCRdb's table has in-frame clones only and misses some. The sample holds 150,000 to 200,000 clones, roughly 84% seen once. The sequencing sample was made of PBMCs. The receptor was derived from a boy under 18 in good health and CMV-seronegative. The chain has TRBV7-3 and TRBJ1-3, with D perhaps TRBD1 (5 bases). The CDR3 DNA reads TGTGCCAGCAGCCTTCAGGGTTCCTCTGGAAACACCATATATTTT. Its translation is CASSLQGSSGNTIYF.